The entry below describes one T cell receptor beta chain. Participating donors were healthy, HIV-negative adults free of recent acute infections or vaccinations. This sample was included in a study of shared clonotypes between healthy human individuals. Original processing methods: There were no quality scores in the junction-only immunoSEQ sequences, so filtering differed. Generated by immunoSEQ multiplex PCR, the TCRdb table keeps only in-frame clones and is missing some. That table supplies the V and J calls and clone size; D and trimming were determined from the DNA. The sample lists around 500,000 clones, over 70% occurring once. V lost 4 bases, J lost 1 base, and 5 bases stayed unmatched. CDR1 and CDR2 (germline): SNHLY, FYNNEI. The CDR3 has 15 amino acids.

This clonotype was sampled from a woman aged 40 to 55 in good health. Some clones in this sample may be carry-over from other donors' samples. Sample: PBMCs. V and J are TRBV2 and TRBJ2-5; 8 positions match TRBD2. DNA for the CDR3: TGTGCCAGCAGTGTGCGCGGGAGGACCCAAGAGACCCAGTACTTC. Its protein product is CASSVRGRTQETQYF.